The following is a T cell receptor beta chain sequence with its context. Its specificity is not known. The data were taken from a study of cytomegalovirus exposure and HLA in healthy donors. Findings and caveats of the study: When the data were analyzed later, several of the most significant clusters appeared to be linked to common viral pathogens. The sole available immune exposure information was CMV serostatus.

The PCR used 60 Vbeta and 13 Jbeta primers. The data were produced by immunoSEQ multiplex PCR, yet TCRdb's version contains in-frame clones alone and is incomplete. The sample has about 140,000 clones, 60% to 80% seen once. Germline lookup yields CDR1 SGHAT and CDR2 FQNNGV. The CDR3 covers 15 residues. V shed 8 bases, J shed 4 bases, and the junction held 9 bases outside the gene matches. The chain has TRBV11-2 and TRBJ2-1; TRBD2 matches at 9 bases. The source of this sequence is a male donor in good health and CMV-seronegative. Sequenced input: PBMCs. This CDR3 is CASGMRGGVYNEQFF. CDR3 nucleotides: TGTGCCAGCGGAATGCGGGGGGGCGTTTACAATGAGCAGTTCTTC.